Only a few counts were recorded for the clone carrying this T cell receptor (beta chain). Its antigen is currently unknown. This specimen belongs to a study of post-analysis software for immune sequencing data. Study findings and constraints: Five or six TRBV segments were significantly more frequent in patients than in controls. TRBV5-6, TRBV5-1 and TRBV20-1 were among these segments.

Included in the TCR beta cDNA libraries were unique molecular identifiers. Yield was some 500,000 cDNA molecules from roughly 0.93 to 9.6 million T cells. TCRdb called the PCR reads again in MiXCR, with one record for every CDR3 protein. The data hold fewer than 700,000 distinct CDR3 sequences, with roughly 46% observed a single time. The CDR3 extends over 17 amino acids. J gave up 1 base and V 3 bases, and 7 bases lay outside the gene matches. Looked up from germline, CDR1 is SGHVS and CDR2 is FNYEAQ. This clonotype was sampled from a girl aged 5 to 17 with multiple sclerosis. The material sequenced was blood. The rearrangement uses TRBV7-6 and TRBJ2-3; 10 positions match TRBD2. The DNA for the CDR3 is TGTGCCAGCAGCTTTGGGCCGACTAGCGGGCGCACAGATACGCAGTATTTT. This sequence encodes CASSFGPTSGRTDTQYF.